The clone carrying this TCR beta chain has only a few counts. Its specificity is not known. The data belong to a study of shared clonotypes between healthy human individuals. Study overall: Researchers assigned three CD4 naive, three CD4 memory, two CD8 naive and one CD8 memory plate to each donor. Study findings and constraints: It was the non-shared clonotypes that had lower generation probabilities than clonotypes shared by all four donors. A few donors had around 5.5% of their naive CD4 clonotypes in common.

Libraries were prepared by immunoSEQ multiplex PCR; TCRdb keeps only in-frame clonotypes and omits some of them. The sample yields 80,000 to 100,000 clones, about 70% seen once. Germline CDR1 reads MNHNS; CDR2 reads SASEGT. V shed 4 bases and J shed 5 bases, with 12 bases lying between them. The CDR3 has 14 residues. Each donor was a Caucasian adult residing in Nashville, Tennessee. The TCR comes from a man aged 30 to 39 in good health. The rearrangement links TRBV6-1 to TRBJ1-5; unclear D gene. Sequencing used memory CD8+ T cells sorted from blood. Sample subset: CD45RO+ cells pooled with CCR7-negative TemRA cells. The CDR3 DNA sequence: TGTGCCAGCAGTGGGAGTTTGGGATATCAGCCCCAGCATTTT. Residues: CASSGSLGYQPQHF.